This T cell receptor (beta chain) was obtained from a study of blood T cell repertoires in COVID-19. Study details: Sample material is recorded as cDNA or gDNA derived from T cells, B-cell-depleted T cells, or PBMCs.

V was clipped by 1 base and J by 5 bases, with 8 bases between them. Germline V gene lookup returns CDR1 LGHNA and CDR2 YSLEER. The CDR3 sequence is 13 residues long. Here immunoSEQ multiplex PCR was the method, and the copy in TCRdb shows in-frame clones only, minus some. The table records roughly 250,000 clones, 81% of them present only once. The material sequenced was peripheral blood. The chain joins TRBV4-3 to TRBJ2-5, with a weak D call TRBD2 (5 bases). This receptor was taken from a woman in her fifties or sixties with active or convalescent COVID-19. The CDR3 DNA sequence: TGCGCCAGCAGCCAAGGGAGGTGGGAGACCCAGTACTTC. Translation gives CASSQGRWETQYF.